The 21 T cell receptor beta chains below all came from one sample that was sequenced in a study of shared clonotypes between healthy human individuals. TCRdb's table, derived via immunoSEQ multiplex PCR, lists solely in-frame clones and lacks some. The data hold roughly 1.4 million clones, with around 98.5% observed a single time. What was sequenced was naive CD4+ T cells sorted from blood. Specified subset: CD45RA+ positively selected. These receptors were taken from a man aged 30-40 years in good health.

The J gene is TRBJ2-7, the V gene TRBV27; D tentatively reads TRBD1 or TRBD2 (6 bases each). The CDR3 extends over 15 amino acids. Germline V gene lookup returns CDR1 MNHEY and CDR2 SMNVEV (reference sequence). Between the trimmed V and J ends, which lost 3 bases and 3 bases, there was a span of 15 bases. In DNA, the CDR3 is TGTGCCAGCAGTTTGGAGGGGGTTAGCGTCTACGAGCAGTACTTC. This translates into CASSLEGVSVYEQYF.

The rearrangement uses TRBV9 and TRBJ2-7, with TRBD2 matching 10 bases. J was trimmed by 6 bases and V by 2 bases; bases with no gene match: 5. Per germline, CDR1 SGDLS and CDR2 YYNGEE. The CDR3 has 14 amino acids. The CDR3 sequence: CASSVSGRAGEQYF. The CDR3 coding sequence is TGTGCCAGCAGCGTGAGCGGGAGGGCCGGCGAGCAGTACTTC.

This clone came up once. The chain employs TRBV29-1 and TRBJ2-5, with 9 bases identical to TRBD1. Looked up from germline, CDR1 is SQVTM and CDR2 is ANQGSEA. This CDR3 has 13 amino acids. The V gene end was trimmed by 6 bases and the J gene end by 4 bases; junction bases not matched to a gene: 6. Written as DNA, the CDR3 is TGCAGCGTGAGACAGGGGGGAGGAGAGACCCAGTACTTC. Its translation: CSVRQGGGETQYF.

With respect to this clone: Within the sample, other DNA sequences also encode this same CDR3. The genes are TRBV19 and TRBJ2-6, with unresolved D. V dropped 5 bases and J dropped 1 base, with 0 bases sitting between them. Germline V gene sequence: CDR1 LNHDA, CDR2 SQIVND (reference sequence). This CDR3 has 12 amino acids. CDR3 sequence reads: CASSSGANVLTF. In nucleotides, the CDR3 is TGTGCCAGTAGTTCTGGGGCCAACGTCCTGACTTTC. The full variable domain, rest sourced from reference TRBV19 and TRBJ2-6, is DGGITQSPKYLFRKEGQNVTLSCEQNLNHDAMYWYRQDPGQGLRLIYYSQIVNDFQKGDIAEGYSVSREKKESFPLTVTSAQKNPTAFYLCASSSGANVLTFGAGSRLTVL.

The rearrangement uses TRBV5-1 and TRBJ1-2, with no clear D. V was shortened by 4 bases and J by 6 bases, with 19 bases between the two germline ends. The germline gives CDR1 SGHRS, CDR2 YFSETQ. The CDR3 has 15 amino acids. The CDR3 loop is CASSHVPPATDGYTF. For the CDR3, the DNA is TGCGCCAGCAGCCACGTTCCCCCGGCGACTGATGGCTACACCTTC.

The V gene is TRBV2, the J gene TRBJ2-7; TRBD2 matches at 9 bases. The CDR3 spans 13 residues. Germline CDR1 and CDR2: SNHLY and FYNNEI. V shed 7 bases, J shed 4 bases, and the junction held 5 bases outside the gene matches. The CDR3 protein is CASIAGGPYEQYF. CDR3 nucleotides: TGTGCCAGCATCGCGGGAGGGCCGTACGAGCAGTACTTC.

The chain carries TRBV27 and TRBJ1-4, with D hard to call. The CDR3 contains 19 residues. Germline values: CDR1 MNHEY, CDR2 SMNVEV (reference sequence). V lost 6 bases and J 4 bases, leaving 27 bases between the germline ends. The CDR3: CASRGSRAHALTVNEKLFF. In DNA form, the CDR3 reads TGTGCCAGCAGAGGTAGTAGGGCCCATGCCCTTACCGTTAATGAAAAACTGTTTTTT.

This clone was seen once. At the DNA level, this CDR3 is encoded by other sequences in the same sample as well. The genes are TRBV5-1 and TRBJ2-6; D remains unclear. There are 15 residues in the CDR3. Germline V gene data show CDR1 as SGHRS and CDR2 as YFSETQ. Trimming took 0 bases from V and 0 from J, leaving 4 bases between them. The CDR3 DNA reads TGCGCCAGCAGCTTGGACGTCTCTGGGGCCAACGTCCTGACTTTC. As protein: CASSLDVSGANVLTF.

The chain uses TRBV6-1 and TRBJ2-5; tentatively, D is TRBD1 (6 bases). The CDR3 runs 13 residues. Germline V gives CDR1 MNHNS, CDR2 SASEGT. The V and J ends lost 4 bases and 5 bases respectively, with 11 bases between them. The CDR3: CASSGSQGETQYF. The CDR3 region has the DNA TGTGCCAGCAGTGGAAGTCAGGGGGAGACCCAGTACTTC.

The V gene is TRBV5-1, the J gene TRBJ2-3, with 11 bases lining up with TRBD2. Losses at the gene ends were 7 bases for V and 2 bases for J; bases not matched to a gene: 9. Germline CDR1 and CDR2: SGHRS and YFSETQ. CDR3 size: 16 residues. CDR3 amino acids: CASRPLLAGATDTQYF. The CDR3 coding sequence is TGCGCCAGCCGCCCCCTACTAGCGGGAGCCACAGATACGCAGTATTTT.

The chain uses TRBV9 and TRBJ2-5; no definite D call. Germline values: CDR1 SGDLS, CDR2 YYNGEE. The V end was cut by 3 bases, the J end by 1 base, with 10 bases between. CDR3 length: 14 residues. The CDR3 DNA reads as TGTGCCAGCAGCGCGAGACACATCCAAGAGACCCAGTACTTC. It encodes CASSARHIQETQYF.

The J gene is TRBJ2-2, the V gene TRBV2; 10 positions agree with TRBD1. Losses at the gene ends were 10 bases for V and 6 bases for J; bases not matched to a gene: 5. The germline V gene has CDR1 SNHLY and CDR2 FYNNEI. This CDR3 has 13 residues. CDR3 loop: CAKDRGKAGELFF. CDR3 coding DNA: TGTGCCAAGGACAGGGGGAAAGCCGGGGAGCTGTTTTTT.

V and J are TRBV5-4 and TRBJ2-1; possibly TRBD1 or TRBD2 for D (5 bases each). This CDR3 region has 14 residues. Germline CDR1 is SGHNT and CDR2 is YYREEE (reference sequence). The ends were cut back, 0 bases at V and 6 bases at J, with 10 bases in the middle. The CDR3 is CASSLGPGRNEQFF. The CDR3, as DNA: TGTGCCAGCAGCTTGGGGCCGGGACGCAATGAGCAGTTCTTC.

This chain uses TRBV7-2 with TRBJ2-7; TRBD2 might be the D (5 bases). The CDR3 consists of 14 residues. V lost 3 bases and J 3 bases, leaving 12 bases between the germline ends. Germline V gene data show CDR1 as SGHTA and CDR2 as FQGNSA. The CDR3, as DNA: TGTGCCAGCAGCTTGTCAGGACTCAGCTACGAGCAGTACTTC. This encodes CASSLSGLSYEQYF.

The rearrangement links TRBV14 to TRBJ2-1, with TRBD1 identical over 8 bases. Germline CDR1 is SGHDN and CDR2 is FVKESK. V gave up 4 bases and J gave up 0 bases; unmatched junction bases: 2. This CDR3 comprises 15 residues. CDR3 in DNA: TGTGCCAGCAGCCCCAGGGGGCGCTCCTACAATGAGCAGTTCTTC. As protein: CASSPRGRSYNEQFF.

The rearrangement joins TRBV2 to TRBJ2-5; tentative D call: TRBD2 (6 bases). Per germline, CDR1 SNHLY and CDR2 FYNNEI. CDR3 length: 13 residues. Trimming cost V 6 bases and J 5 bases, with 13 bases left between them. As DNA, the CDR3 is TGTGCCAGCAGAGATCCTGGAGGGGAGACCCAGTACTTC. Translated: CASRDPGGETQYF.

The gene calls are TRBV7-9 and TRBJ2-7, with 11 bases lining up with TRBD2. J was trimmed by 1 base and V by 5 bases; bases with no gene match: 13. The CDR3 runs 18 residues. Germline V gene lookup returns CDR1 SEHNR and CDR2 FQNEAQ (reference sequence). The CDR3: CASSAKALAGVFSYEQYF. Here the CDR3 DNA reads TGTGCCAGCAGCGCTAAGGCACTAGCGGGAGTGTTTTCCTACGAGCAGTACTTC.

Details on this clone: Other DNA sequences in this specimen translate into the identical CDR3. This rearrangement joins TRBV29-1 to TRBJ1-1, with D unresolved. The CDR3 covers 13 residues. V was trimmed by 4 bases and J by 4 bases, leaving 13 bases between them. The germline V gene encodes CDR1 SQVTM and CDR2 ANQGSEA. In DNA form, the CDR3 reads TGCAGCGTTGGTCAAGGCCCGGGCACTGAAGCTTTCTTT. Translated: CSVGQGPGTEAFF.

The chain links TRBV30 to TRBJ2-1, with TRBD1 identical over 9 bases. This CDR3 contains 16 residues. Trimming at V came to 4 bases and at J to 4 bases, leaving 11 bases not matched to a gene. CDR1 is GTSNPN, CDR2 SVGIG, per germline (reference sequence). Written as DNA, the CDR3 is TGTGCCTGGATCGACACCGGGACAGGGAGATACAATGAGCAGTTCTTC. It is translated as CAWIDTGTGRYNEQFF.

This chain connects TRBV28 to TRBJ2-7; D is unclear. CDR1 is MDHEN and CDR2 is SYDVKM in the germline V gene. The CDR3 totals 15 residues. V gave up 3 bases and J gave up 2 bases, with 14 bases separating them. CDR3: CASSLGKLVTYEQYF. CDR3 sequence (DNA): TGTGCCAGCAGTTTGGGGAAATTGGTCACCTACGAGCAGTACTTC.

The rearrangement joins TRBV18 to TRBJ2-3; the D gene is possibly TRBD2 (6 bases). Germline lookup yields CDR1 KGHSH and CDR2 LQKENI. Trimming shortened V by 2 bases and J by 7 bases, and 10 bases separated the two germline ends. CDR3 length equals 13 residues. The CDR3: CASSPGGRNTQYF. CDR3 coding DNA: TGTGCCAGCTCACCAGGGGGGAGGAATACGCAGTATTTT.